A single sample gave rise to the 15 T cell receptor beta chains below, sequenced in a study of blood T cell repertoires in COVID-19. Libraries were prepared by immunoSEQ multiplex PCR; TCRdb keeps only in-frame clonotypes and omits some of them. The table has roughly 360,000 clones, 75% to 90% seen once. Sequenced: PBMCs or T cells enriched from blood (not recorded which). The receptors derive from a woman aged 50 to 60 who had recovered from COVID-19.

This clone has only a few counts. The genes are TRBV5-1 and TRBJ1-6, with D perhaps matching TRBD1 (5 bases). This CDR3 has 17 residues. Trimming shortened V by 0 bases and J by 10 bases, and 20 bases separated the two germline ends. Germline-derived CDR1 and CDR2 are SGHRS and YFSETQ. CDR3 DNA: TGCGCCAGCAGCTTGGGGGGCGCATCAGTGGGTTCCTCACCCCTCCACTTT. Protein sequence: CASSLGGASVGSSPLHF.

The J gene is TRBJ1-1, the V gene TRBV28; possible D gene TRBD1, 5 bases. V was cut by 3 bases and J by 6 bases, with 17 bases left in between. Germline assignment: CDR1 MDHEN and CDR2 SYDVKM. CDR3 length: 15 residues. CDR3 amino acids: CASSFPLRTGAEAFF. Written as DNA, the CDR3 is TGTGCCAGCAGTTTCCCCCTAAGGACGGGGGCTGAAGCTTTCTTT. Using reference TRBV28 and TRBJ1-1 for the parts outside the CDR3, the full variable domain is DVKVTQSSRYLVKRTGEKVFLECVQDMDHENMFWYRQDPGLGLRLIYFSYDVKMKEKGDIPEGYSVSREKKERFSLILESASTNQTSMYLCASSFPLRTGAEAFFGQGTRLTVV.

The CDR3 DNA reads TGTGCCAGTAGTCACTACTCGGCTCAAGGTCCCTATGGCTACACCTTC. Protein sequence: CASSHYSAQGPYGYTF. The chain employs TRBV19 and TRBJ1-2; D is unclear. CDR3 length: 16 amino acids. V was pared by 5 bases and J by 4 bases, with 20 bases between. In germline, CDR1 is LNHDA, CDR2 SQIVND (reference sequence).

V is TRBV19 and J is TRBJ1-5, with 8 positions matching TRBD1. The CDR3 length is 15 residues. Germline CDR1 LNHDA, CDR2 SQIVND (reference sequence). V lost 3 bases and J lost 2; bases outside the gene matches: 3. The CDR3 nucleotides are TGTGCCAGTAGTATGAGGGGACAGGGCAATCAGCCCCAGCATTTT. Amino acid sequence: CASSMRGQGNQPQHF.

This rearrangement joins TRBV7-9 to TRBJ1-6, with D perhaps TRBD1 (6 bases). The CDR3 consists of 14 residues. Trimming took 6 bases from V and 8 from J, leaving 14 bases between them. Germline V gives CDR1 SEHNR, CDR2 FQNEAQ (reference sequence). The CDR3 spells CASSYRGGDSPLHF. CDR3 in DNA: TGTGCCAGCAGTTATCGAGGGGGGGATTCACCCCTCCACTTT. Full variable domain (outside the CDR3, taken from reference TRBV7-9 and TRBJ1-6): DTGVSQNPRHKITKRGQNVTFRCDPISEHNRLYWYRQTLGQGPEFLTYFQNEAQLEKSRLLSDRFSAERPKGSFSTLEIQRTEQGDSAMYLCASSYRGGDSPLHFGNGTRLTVT.

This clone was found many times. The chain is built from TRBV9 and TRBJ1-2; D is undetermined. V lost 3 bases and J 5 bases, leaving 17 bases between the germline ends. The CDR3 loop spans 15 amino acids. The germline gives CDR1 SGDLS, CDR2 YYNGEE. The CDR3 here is CASSAEPVAGYGYTF. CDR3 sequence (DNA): TGTGCCAGCAGCGCCGAGCCCGTCGCAGGTTATGGCTACACCTTC.

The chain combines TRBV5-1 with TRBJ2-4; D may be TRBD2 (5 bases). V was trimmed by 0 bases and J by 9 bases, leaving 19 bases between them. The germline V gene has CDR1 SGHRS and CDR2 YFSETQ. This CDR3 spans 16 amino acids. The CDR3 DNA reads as TGCGCCAGCAGCTTGGAGTCCGGCCTCTCGGGAACCATTCAGTACTTC. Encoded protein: CASSLESGLSGTIQYF. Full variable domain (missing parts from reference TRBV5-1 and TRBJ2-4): KAGVTQTPRYLIKTRGQQVTLSCSPISGHRSVSWYQQTPGQGLQFLFEYFSETQRNKGNFPGRFSGRQFSNSRSEMNVSTLELGDSALYLCASSLESGLSGTIQYFGAGTRLSVL.

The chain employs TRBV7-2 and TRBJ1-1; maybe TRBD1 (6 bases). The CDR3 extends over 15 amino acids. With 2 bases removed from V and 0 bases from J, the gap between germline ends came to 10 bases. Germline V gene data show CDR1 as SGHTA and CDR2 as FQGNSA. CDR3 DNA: TGTGCCAGCAGCTTATCTCAGGGGATGAACACTGAAGCTTTCTTT. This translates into CASSLSQGMNTEAFF.

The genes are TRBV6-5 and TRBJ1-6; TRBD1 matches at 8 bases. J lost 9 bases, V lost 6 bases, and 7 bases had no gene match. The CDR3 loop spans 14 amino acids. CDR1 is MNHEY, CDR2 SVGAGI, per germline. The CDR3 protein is CASSRDRLTSPLHF. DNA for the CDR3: TGTGCCAGCAGCCGGGACAGGCTAACTTCACCCCTCCACTTT.

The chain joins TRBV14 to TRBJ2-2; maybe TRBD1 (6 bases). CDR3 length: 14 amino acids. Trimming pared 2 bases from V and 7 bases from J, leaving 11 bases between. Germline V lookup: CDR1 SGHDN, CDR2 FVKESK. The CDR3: CASSQTGNYGELFF. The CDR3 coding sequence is TGTGCCAGCAGCCAAACAGGGAATTACGGGGAGCTGTTTTTT.

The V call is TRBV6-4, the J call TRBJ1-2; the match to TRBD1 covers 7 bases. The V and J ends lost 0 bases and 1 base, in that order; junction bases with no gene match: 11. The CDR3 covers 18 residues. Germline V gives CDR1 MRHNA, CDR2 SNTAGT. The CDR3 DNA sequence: TGTGCCAGCAGTGACTCGATTCCGGGACAGTTTTTTAACTATGGCTACACCTTC. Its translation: CASSDSIPGQFFNYGYTF.

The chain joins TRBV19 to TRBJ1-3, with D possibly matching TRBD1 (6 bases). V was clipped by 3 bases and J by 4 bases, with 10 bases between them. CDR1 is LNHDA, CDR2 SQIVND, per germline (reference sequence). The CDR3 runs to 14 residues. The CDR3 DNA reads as TGTGCCAGTAGTATCAGGGGAAGGGGAAACACCATATATTTT. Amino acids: CASSIRGRGNTIYF.

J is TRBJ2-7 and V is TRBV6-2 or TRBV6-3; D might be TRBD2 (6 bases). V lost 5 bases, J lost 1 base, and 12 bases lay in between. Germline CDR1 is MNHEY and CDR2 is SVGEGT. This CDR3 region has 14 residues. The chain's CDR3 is CASSRRVESYEQYF. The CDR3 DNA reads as TGTGCCAGCAGTAGGAGGGTCGAGTCCTACGAGCAGTACTTC.

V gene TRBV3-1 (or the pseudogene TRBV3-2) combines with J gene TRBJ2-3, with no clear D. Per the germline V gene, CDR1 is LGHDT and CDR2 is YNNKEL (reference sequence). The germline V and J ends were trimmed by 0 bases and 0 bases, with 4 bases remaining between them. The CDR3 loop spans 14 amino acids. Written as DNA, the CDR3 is TGTGCCAGCAGCCAAGATCCTAGCACAGATACGCAGTATTTT. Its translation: CASSQDPSTDTQYF.

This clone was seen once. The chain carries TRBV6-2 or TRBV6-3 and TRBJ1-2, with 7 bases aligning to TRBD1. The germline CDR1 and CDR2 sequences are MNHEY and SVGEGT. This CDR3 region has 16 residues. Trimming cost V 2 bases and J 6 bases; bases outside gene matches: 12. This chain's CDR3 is CASSYREGAWGDGYTF. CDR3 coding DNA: TGTGCCAGCAGTTACCGGGAGGGGGCGTGGGGAGATGGCTACACCTTC.